This entry lists 26 T cell receptor beta chains sequenced from one sample in a study of T cells and Merkel cell carcinoma outcomes. Generated by immunoSEQ multiplex PCR, the TCRdb table keeps only in-frame clones and is missing some. The sample contains under 20,000 clones, over 70% of which appear only once. Sample: tumor tissue from Merkel cell carcinoma. These receptors all stem from a human donor with Merkel cell carcinoma.

The gene calls are TRBV30 and TRBJ1-6; possible D gene TRBD1, 5 bases. V was pared by 0 bases and J by 14 bases, with 11 bases between. This CDR3 spans 12 amino acids. The germline V gene has CDR1 GTSNPN and CDR2 SVGIG (reference sequence). The CDR3 region has the DNA TGTGCCTGGAGTGTCGGGGGGATGTCCCTCCACTTT. Residues: CAWSVGGMSLHF.

The chain employs TRBV6-5 and TRBJ2-1, with a possible D match to TRBD1 (6 bases). The CDR3 has 13 amino acids. Germline CDR1 MNHEY, CDR2 SVGAGI. V was clipped by 6 bases and J by 4 bases, with 10 bases between them. CDR3 region: CASSDRPYNEQFF. The CDR3 coding sequence is TGTGCCAGCAGCGACAGGCCTTACAATGAGCAGTTCTTC.

Points on this clone: The same CDR3 also results from other DNA sequences found in this sample. This chain connects TRBV18 to TRBJ1-3; D is uncertain. The CDR3 is 15 amino acids. Trimming left V 3 bases short and J 4 bases short, with 13 bases between. Germline CDR1 KGHSH, CDR2 LQKENI. CDR3 sequence: CASSPSPAGGNTIYF. CDR3 nucleotides: TGTGCCAGCTCACCGTCGCCGGCGGGAGGAAACACCATATATTTT.

The V and J genes are TRBV19 and TRBJ2-1; 11 nucleotides match TRBD2. Germline V gene sequence: CDR1 LNHDA, CDR2 SQIVND (reference sequence). V lost 0 bases to trimming and J lost 0 bases; unmatched junction nucleotides: 7. This CDR3 is built from 19 residues. CDR3 residues: CASSIEVASGGSSYNEQFF. The CDR3 DNA is TGTGCCAGTAGTATAGAGGTGGCTAGCGGGGGGAGCTCCTACAATGAGCAGTTCTTC. Variable domain in full (rest from reference TRBV19 and TRBJ2-1): DGGITQSPKYLFRKEGQNVTLSCEQNLNHDAMYWYRQDPGQGLRLIYYSQIVNDFQKGDIAEGYSVSREKKESFPLTVTSAQKNPTAFYLCASSIEVASGGSSYNEQFFGPGTRLTVL.

This chain links TRBV5-1 with TRBJ2-1, with TRBD1 identical over 7 bases. V shed 1 base, J shed 7 bases, and the junction held 11 bases outside the gene matches. There are 16 residues in the CDR3. Germline lookup yields CDR1 SGHRS and CDR2 YFSETQ. CDR3 sequence reads: CASSLRGQRHVNEQFF. The DNA for the CDR3 is TGCGCCAGCAGCTTGCGGGGACAGAGACATGTTAATGAGCAGTTCTTC.

This sequence joins TRBV11-2 and TRBJ2-5; D possibly corresponds to TRBD2 (6 bases). Trimming shortened V by 4 bases and J by 5 bases, and 14 bases separated the two germline ends. Germline V CDR1 and CDR2: SGHAT, FQNNGV. The CDR3 has 14 residues. The CDR3 DNA sequence: TGTGCCAGCAGCTCCCAAAGCGGGTGGGAGACCCAGTACTTC. It codes for CASSSQSGWETQYF.

This clone has only one observation. V and J are TRBV5-6 and TRBJ1-6; D may be TRBD1 (6 bases). The ends were cut back, 4 bases at V and 9 bases at J, with 14 bases in the middle. CDR3 length: 14 residues. Looked up from germline, CDR1 is SGHDT and CDR2 is YYEEEE. CDR3 nucleotides: TGTGCCAGCAGCCTTGGGGGGCGGGGTTCACCCCTCCACTTT. Encoded protein: CASSLGGRGSPLHF.

In this sample, this clone turned up once. The chain recombines TRBV7-9 with TRBJ1-4; no reliable D call. CDR1 and CDR2 (germline): SEHNR, FQNEAQ (reference sequence). Trimming took off 0 bases at V and 8 bases at J, with 16 bases between the two ends. The CDR3 runs 16 residues. The CDR3 DNA follows: TGTGCCAGCAGCTTAGCGGTCCGGGTTAGCCGAGAAAAACTGTTTTTT. This translates into CASSLAVRVSREKLFF.

The chain carries TRBV27 and TRBJ2-7; D possibly corresponds to TRBD2 (7 bases). V was trimmed by 6 bases and J by 2 bases, leaving 26 bases between them. Germline V lookup: CDR1 MNHEY, CDR2 SMNVEV (reference sequence). The CDR3 covers 18 residues. CDR3 region: CASSKGGGASGSTYEQYF. Here the CDR3 DNA reads TGTGCCAGCAGCAAAGGGGGGGGCGCTTCGGGTTCTACCTACGAGCAGTACTTC.

The genes are TRBV29-1 and TRBJ1-1; D is undetermined. Per germline, CDR1 SQVTM and CDR2 ANQGSEA. This CDR3 region has 11 residues. Trimming removed 5 bases at V and 13 bases at J, with 17 bases between. The CDR3 DNA is TGCAGCGTTCCCGAAACAAATCGCGATTTCTTT. It codes for CSVPETNRDFF.

The chain recombines TRBV4-1 with TRBJ1-2; D might be TRBD1 (5 bases). This CDR3 has 14 amino acids. Germline loops: CDR1 MGHRA, CDR2 YSYEKL. Trimming shortened V by 2 bases and J by 2 bases, and 9 bases separated the two germline ends. The CDR3 reads CASSQSGGNYGYTF. For the CDR3, the DNA is TGCGCCAGCAGCCAATCTGGGGGGAACTATGGCTACACCTTC.

This chain joins TRBV5-6 and TRBJ2-1, with 7 bases aligning to TRBD2. Trimming at V came to 1 base and at J to 6 bases, leaving 13 bases not matched to a gene. The CDR3 consists of 17 residues. From germline, CDR1 is SGHDT and CDR2 YYEEEE. CDR3 DNA sequence: TGTGCCAGCAGCTTGCTGTTTTGGCGGGAGAGGCTCAATGAGCAGTTCTTC. Translation gives CASSLLFWRERLNEQFF. Full variable domain (rest looked up from reference TRBV5-6 and TRBJ2-1): DAGVTQSPTHLIKTRGQQVTLRCSPKSGHDTVSWYQQALGQGPQFIFQYYEEEERQRGNFPDRFSGHQFPNYSSELNVNALLLGDSALYLCASSLLFWRERLNEQFFGPGTRLTVL.

This chain connects TRBV27 to TRBJ1-1; a possible D gene is TRBD1 (5 bases). Germline lookup yields CDR1 MNHEY and CDR2 SMNVEV (reference sequence). The CDR3 has 13 residues. Trimming left V 5 bases short and J 4 bases short, with 11 bases between. In DNA form, the CDR3 reads TGTGCCAGCAGTCTGTCGGGGCGCACTGAAGCTTTCTTT. Its translation is CASSLSGRTEAFF.

The chain links TRBV11-2 to TRBJ1-2, with D unresolved. CDR1 and CDR2 (germline): SGHAT, FQNNGV. Between the trimmed V and J ends, which lost 0 bases and 8 bases, there was a span of 19 bases. The length of the CDR3 is 16 residues. CDR3 loop: CASSLDLEAAARGYTF. The CDR3 coding sequence is TGTGCCAGCAGCTTAGATCTTGAAGCCGCCGCCCGGGGCTACACCTTC.

The V gene is TRBV7-9, the J gene TRBJ2-7; D ambiguous. Germline loops: CDR1 SEHNR, CDR2 FQNEAQ (reference sequence). Trimming took off 1 base at V and 0 bases at J, with 19 bases between the two ends. The CDR3 has 18 residues. CDR3 sequence reads: CASSLGAVGRRSSYEQYF. In DNA, the CDR3 is TGTGCCAGCAGCTTAGGGGCCGTCGGGCGCAGGAGCTCCTACGAGCAGTACTTC.

The chain couples TRBV6-4 to TRBJ1-5, with no clear D. There are 14 residues in the CDR3. CDR1 is MRHNA, CDR2 SNTAGT, per germline. V was clipped by 0 bases and J by 4 bases, with 7 bases between them. Written as DNA, the CDR3 is TGTGCCAGCAGTGACTCGCCGAAAAATCAGCCCCAGCATTTT. Translated: CASSDSPKNQPQHF.

V usage is TRBV30 and J usage is TRBJ2-5, with TRBD2 matching 7 bases. J lost 2 bases, V lost 5 bases, and 11 bases had no gene match. This CDR3 is built from 15 residues. Germline CDR1 reads GTSNPN; CDR2 reads SVGIG (reference sequence). CDR3 protein: CAWRLVGLPQETQYF. In DNA form, the CDR3 reads TGTGCCTGGCGACTCGTGGGACTACCACAAGAGACCCAGTACTTC.

This chain connects TRBV6-5 to TRBJ2-7, with D possibly TRBD2 on 7 matching bases. CDR3 length: 14 residues. Germline V gene sequence: CDR1 MNHEY, CDR2 SVGAGI. Trimming shortened V by 6 bases and J by 3 bases, and 15 bases separated the two germline ends. The CDR3 loop reads CASRGTSGGYEQYF. CDR3 nucleotide sequence: TGTGCCAGCAGGGGGACATCGGGGGGCTACGAGCAGTACTTC.

The chain combines TRBV9 with TRBJ2-7, with a tentative D call TRBD2 (6 bases). Germline V gene lookup returns CDR1 SGDLS and CDR2 YYNGEE. Trimming stripped 3 bases from V and 5 bases from J, with 15 bases between. The CDR3 runs to 14 residues. CDR3 sequence reads: CASSAWGGGNEQYF. CDR3 in DNA: TGTGCCAGCAGCGCTTGGGGTGGGGGGAACGAGCAGTACTTC.

This chain links TRBV5-1 with TRBJ2-7, with 7 bases fitting TRBD1. J was trimmed by 2 bases and V by 0 bases; bases with no gene match: 5. Germline V lookup: CDR1 SGHRS, CDR2 YFSETQ. The CDR3 is made up of 15 amino acids. The CDR3 spells CASSLAPGGTYEQYF. In nucleotides, the CDR3 is TGCGCCAGCAGCTTGGCCCCAGGGGGAACCTACGAGCAGTACTTC.

The rearrangement links TRBV5-6 to TRBJ2-2, with D maybe TRBD2 (5 bases). This CDR3 has 17 residues. V lost 5 bases to trimming and J lost 0 bases, with 17 bases between them. In germline, CDR1 is SGHDT, CDR2 YYEEEE. The CDR3 DNA is TGTGCCAGCAGACTGGGTTTGGGAGCGGCGAACACCGGGGAGCTGTTTTTT. This encodes CASRLGLGAANTGELFF.

This clone was found once. The chain carries TRBV5-1 and TRBJ2-7; TRBD2 agrees at 10 bases. Per germline, CDR1 SGHRS and CDR2 YFSETQ. J was trimmed by 7 bases and V by 0 bases; bases with no gene match: 7. CDR3 length: 15 amino acids. In DNA, the CDR3 is TGCGCCAGCAGCTTGGCTAGCGGGAGTCTAGGTGAGCAGTACTTC. Translated: CASSLASGSLGEQYF.

The rearrangement links TRBV28 to TRBJ2-1, with D possibly being TRBD2 (6 bases). The CDR3 covers 15 residues. Germline lookup yields CDR1 MDHEN and CDR2 SYDVKM. The germline V and J ends were trimmed by 3 bases and 3 bases, with 12 bases remaining between them. In DNA, the CDR3 is TGTGCCAGCAGTTTTTTAGCGGTCGGCTACAATGAGCAGTTCTTC. This gives the protein CASSFLAVGYNEQFF.

J is TRBJ1-2 and V is TRBV5-5; D unresolved. The germline gives CDR1 SGHKS, CDR2 YYEKEE (reference sequence). The CDR3 length is 13 residues. V lost 3 bases and J 8 bases, leaving 14 bases between the germline ends. CDR3 DNA: TGTGCCAGCAGCTCGGGGATTAATCTCGGCTACACCTTC. Its translation is CASSSGINLGYTF.

The rearrangement uses TRBV4-1 and TRBJ2-3; no reliable D call. Germline V lookup: CDR1 MGHRA, CDR2 YSYEKL. The V end lost 4 bases, the J end lost 6 bases, and 11 bases lay between the germline ends. The CDR3 spans 13 residues. CDR3 nucleotide sequence: TGCGCCAGCAGCCCCCCCTCCCCGGATACGCAGTATTTT. Translating gives CASSPPSPDTQYF.

This clone was counted a single time. This rearrangement joins TRBV6-1 to TRBJ1-2; D gene unclear. Germline lookup yields CDR1 MNHNS and CDR2 SASEGT. V was cut by 2 bases and J by 4 bases, with 5 bases left in between. The CDR3 totals 12 residues. CDR3 DNA: TGTGCCAGCAGTGAAAACACCTATGGCTACACCTTC. This sequence encodes CASSENTYGYTF.